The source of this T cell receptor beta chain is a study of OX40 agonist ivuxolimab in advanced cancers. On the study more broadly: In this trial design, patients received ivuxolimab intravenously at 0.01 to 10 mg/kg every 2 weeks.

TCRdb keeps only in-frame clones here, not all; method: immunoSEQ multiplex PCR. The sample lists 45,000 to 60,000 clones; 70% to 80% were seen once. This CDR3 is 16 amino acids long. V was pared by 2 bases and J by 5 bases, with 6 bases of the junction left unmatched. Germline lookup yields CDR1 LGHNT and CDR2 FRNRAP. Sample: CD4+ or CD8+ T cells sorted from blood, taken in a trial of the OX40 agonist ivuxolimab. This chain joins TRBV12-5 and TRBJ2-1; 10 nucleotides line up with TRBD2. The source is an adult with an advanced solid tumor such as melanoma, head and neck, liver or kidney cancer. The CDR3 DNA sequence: TGTGCTAGTGGTTTGCGGTTACTAGCGGGACACAATGAGCAGTTCTTC. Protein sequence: CASGLRLLAGHNEQFF.